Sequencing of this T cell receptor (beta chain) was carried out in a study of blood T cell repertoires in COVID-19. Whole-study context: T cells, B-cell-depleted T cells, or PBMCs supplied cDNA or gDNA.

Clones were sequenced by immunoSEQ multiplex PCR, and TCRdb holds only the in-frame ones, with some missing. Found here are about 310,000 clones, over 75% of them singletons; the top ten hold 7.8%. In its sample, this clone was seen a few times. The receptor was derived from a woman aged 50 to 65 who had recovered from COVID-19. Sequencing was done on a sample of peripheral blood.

The CDR3 DNA sequence: TGTGCCAGCAGCCGAGGACTAGCGGGGGAATACTACGAGCAGTACTTC. Amino acid sequence: CASSRGLAGEYYEQYF. The chain is built from TRBV6-6 and TRBJ2-7; TRBD2 matches 13 bases. This CDR3 has 16 amino acids. Trimming removed 6 bases from V and 3 bases from J; junction bases left unmatched: 8. Germline loops: CDR1 MNHNY, CDR2 SVGAGI (reference sequence).